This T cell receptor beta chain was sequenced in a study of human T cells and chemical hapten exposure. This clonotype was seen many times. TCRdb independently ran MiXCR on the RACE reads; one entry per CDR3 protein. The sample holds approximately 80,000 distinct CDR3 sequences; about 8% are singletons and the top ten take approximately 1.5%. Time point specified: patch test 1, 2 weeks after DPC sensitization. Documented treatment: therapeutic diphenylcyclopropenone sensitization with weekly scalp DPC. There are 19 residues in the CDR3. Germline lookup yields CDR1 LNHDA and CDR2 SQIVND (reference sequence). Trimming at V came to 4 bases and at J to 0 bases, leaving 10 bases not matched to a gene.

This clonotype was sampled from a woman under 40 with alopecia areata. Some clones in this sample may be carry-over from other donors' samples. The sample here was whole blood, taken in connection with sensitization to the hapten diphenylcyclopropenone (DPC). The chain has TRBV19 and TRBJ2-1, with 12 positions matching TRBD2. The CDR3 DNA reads TGTGCCAGTAGTAAGGCTAGCGGGGGGGCTGTGAGCTCCTACAATGAGCAGTTCTTC. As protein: CASSKASGGAVSSYNEQFF.